These 31 T cell receptor beta chains came from one sample sequenced in a study of shared clonotypes between healthy human individuals. Profiled with immunoSEQ multiplex PCR; TCRdb holds only in-frame clones, not every one. The sample lists 1,500,000 or so clones, around 98.5% seen once, with 0.36% in the top ten. Sequencing input: naive CD4+ T cells sorted from blood. Regarding subset: CD45RA+ positively selected. These receptors came from a man younger than 40 in good health.

Points on this clone: The sample has other DNA sequences that encode this CDR3 too. V gene TRBV28 combines with J gene TRBJ2-3; D remains ambiguous. The CDR3 covers 13 residues. Per the germline V gene, CDR1 is MDHEN and CDR2 is SYDVKM. Trimming stripped 3 bases from V and 2 bases from J, with 6 bases between. The CDR3 loop reads CASSLPSTDTQYF. The CDR3, as DNA: TGTGCCAGCAGTTTGCCCTCCACAGATACGCAGTATTTT.

The chain has TRBV4-2 and TRBJ2-1, with 13 bases aligning to TRBD2. CDR1 and CDR2 from the germline V gene are LGHNA and YNFKEQ. The CDR3 contains 19 residues. Germline trimming cut 6 bases from V and 0 bases from J; bases unmatched to any gene: 11. The CDR3 coding sequence is TGTGCCAGCAGTCGTCGACAGAGACTAGCGGGAGGCTCCTACAATGAGCAGTTCTTC. Protein sequence: CASSRRQRLAGGSYNEQFF.

The chain joins TRBV5-6 to TRBJ2-7; no clear D gene. CDR1 and CDR2 (germline): SGHDT, YYEEEE. CDR3 size: 15 residues. The ends were cut back, 0 bases at V and 5 bases at J, with 15 bases in the middle. DNA of the CDR3: TGTGCCAGCAGCTTGGTGTCCGGGTCTGTCAACGAGCAGTACTTC. Its translation: CASSLVSGSVNEQYF.

CDR3 region: CATGTGGAREQYF. The CDR3 nucleotides are TGTGCCACCGGGACAGGGGGCGCGAGGGAGCAGTACTTC. The genes are TRBV2 and TRBJ2-7, with 12 bases aligning to TRBD1. The germline CDR1 and CDR2 sequences are SNHLY and FYNNEI. The CDR3 has 13 residues. V lost 10 bases, J lost 7 bases, and 8 bases stayed unmatched.

The chain uses TRBV9 and TRBJ1-5; no clear D gene. Germline CDR1 reads SGDLS; CDR2 reads YYNGEE. The length of the CDR3 is 19 residues. V was shortened by 0 bases and J by 3 bases, with 22 bases between the two germline ends. As DNA, the CDR3 is TGTGCCAGCAGCGTAGGTAGGGCACCTCAAGACCCCCCCAATCAGCCCCAGCATTTT. Encoded protein: CASSVGRAPQDPPNQPQHF.

The chain combines TRBV9 with TRBJ2-5, with 7 bases fitting TRBD2. This CDR3 is built from 15 residues. J lost 2 bases, V lost 0 bases, and 4 bases had no gene match. In germline, CDR1 is SGDLS, CDR2 YYNGEE. The DNA of the CDR3 is TGTGCCAGCAGCGTAGCACTAGCGATACAAGAGACCCAGTACTTC. It is translated as CASSVALAIQETQYF.

The chain joins TRBV6-1 to TRBJ2-7; no reliable D call. The CDR3 covers 13 residues. Germline lookup yields CDR1 MNHNS and CDR2 SASEGT. The V end was cut by 5 bases, the J end by 6 bases, with 14 bases between. CDR3 in amino acids: CASSQNVPSEQYF. The CDR3 nucleotides are TGTGCCAGCAGTCAGAACGTCCCCTCCGAGCAGTACTTC.

V and J are TRBV6-5 and TRBJ2-3; D call uncertain. The germline V and J ends were trimmed by 6 bases and 6 bases, with 19 bases remaining between them. Germline V CDR1 and CDR2: MNHEY, SVGAGI. The CDR3 is made up of 15 amino acids. The DNA for the CDR3 is TGTGCCAGCAGCCCCTCCTTCAAGGGTACTGATACGCAGTATTTT. Translating gives CASSPSFKGTDTQYF.

This chain links TRBV18 with TRBJ2-7, with TRBD2 identical over 7 bases. The ends lost 1 base at V and 4 bases at J; junction bases unmatched: 10. The CDR3 length is 16 residues. Germline V gives CDR1 KGHSH, CDR2 LQKENI. CDR3 loop: CASSPLTGRAIYEQYF. CDR3 DNA sequence: TGTGCCAGCTCACCACTAACGGGGAGGGCCATTTACGAGCAGTACTTC.

The gene calls are TRBV4-2 and TRBJ2-3; D tentatively fits TRBD1 or TRBD2 (5 bases each). V was shortened by 3 bases and J by 1 base, with 17 bases between the two germline ends. The CDR3 is made up of 17 amino acids. The germline V gene encodes CDR1 LGHNA and CDR2 YNFKEQ. The CDR3 spells CASSQGTRMGRTDTQYF. The CDR3 DNA is TGTGCCAGCAGCCAGGGGACGAGGATGGGACGCACAGATACGCAGTATTTT.

The chain employs TRBV5-6 and TRBJ1-4, with a tentative D call TRBD1 (6 bases). Germline V CDR1 and CDR2: SGHDT, YYEEEE. CDR3 size: 12 residues. V was clipped by 3 bases and J by 7 bases, with 7 bases between them. The chain's CDR3 is CASSSRGEKLFF. Here the CDR3 DNA reads TGTGCCAGCAGCTCCAGGGGTGAAAAACTGTTTTTT.

The CDR3 loop reads CASRGDRQKTYEQYF. CDR3 nucleotides: TGTGCCAGCCGGGGGGACAGACAGAAGACCTACGAGCAGTACTTC. The chain is built from TRBV18 and TRBJ2-7; either TRBD1 or TRBD2 may fit D (7 bases each). This CDR3 has 15 amino acids. Trimming shortened V by 8 bases and J by 2 bases, and 19 bases separated the two germline ends. CDR1 KGHSH and CDR2 LQKENI come from the germline V gene.

The chain employs TRBV5-6 and TRBJ1-2, with D uncertain. Trimming cost V 4 bases and J 5 bases, with 6 bases left between them. The CDR3 sequence is 11 residues long. Per germline, CDR1 SGHDT and CDR2 YYEEEE. The CDR3, as DNA: TGTGCCAGCAGCCTTTTATATGGCTACACCTTC. The encoded protein is CASSLLYGYTF.

The chain recombines TRBV2 with TRBJ2-5; perhaps TRBD1 as D (6 bases). The CDR3 is made up of 14 amino acids. In germline, CDR1 is SNHLY, CDR2 FYNNEI. V lost 3 bases and J lost 3, with 11 bases in between. The CDR3 coding sequence is TGTGCCAGCAGTGACCGCCAGGGGAAAGAGACCCAGTACTTC. Encoded protein: CASSDRQGKETQYF.

This CDR3 is CSVERETNEKLFF. CDR3 sequence (DNA): TGCAGCGTTGAAAGGGAAACTAATGAAAAACTGTTTTTT. The chain is built from TRBV29-1 and TRBJ1-4; no clear D. This CDR3 has 13 residues. The germline V gene encodes CDR1 SQVTM and CDR2 ANQGSEA. Deletions cut 2 bases from V and 1 base from J, with 5 bases between.

On this clone itself: The sample has other DNA sequences that encode this CDR3 too. The genes are TRBV18 and TRBJ2-7; D not resolved. The V end lost 3 bases, the J end lost 0 bases, and 9 bases lay between the germline ends. The CDR3 covers 14 residues. Per the germline V gene, CDR1 is KGHSH and CDR2 is LQKENI. CDR3 residues: CASSPPGRSYEQYF. DNA for the CDR3: TGTGCCAGCTCACCCCCAGGCCGCTCCTACGAGCAGTACTTC.

This chain links TRBV10-2 with TRBJ1-3, with D hard to call. This CDR3 comprises 13 residues. V gave up 3 bases and J gave up 0 bases, with 3 bases separating them. Germline CDR1 is WSHSY and CDR2 is SAAADI. CDR3 in DNA: TGCGCCAGCAGTGACACCTCTGGAAACACCATATATTTT. Translating it yields CASSDTSGNTIYF.

The genes are TRBV4-2 and TRBJ2-7, with D unclear. Trimming shortened V by 0 bases and J by 2 bases, and 8 bases separated the two germline ends. The V gene's germline CDR1 is LGHNA and CDR2 YNFKEQ. The CDR3 runs to 14 residues. As DNA, the CDR3 is TGTGCCAGCAGCCAAGAACCTACACCCTACGAGCAGTACTTC. This encodes CASSQEPTPYEQYF.

This sequence joins TRBV5-1 and TRBJ2-3, with TRBD1 identical over 8 bases. The trim removed 4 bases at V and 6 bases at J, leaving 4 bases unmatched. The CDR3 length is 13 residues. Germline-derived CDR1 and CDR2 are SGHRS and YFSETQ. Written as DNA, the CDR3 is TGCGCCAGCAGCGCTACAGGGGGGGATACGCAGTATTTT. It translates to CASSATGGDTQYF.

This chain links TRBV19 with TRBJ2-1, with D unresolved. V was trimmed by 2 bases and J by 8 bases, leaving 13 bases between them. Germline V CDR1 and CDR2: LNHDA, SQIVND (reference sequence). This CDR3 has 14 residues. In nucleotides, the CDR3 is TGTGCCAGTAGTATACTCTGGATGGACGATGAGCAGTTCTTC. As protein: CASSILWMDDEQFF.

The rearrangement uses TRBV5-4 and TRBJ1-1; the D gene is possibly TRBD1 (6 bases). The V and J ends lost 3 bases and 6 bases respectively, with 9 bases between them. Germline V gene lookup returns CDR1 SGHNT and CDR2 YYREEE (reference sequence). CDR3 length: 12 amino acids. CDR3 region: CASSSQGAEAFF. Written as DNA, the CDR3 is TGTGCCAGCAGCTCACAGGGTGCTGAAGCTTTCTTT.

This clone was seen once. This chain links TRBV5-1 with TRBJ2-7, with TRBD2 identical over 8 bases. The CDR3 runs to 14 residues. Germline V gene data show CDR1 as SGHRS and CDR2 as YFSETQ. Trimming cost V 4 bases and J 5 bases; bases outside gene matches: 8. CDR3 sequence reads: CASSEKREYHEQYF. DNA for the CDR3: TGCGCCAGCAGCGAGAAGCGGGAGTACCACGAGCAGTACTTC.

To note about this clone: Other DNA variants within this sample encode the same CDR3. The chain carries TRBV5-5 and TRBJ1-4; 7 positions agree with TRBD1. The CDR3 length is 15 residues. Germline trimming cut 4 bases from V and 8 bases from J; bases unmatched to any gene: 11. From germline, CDR1 is SGHKS and CDR2 YYEKEE (reference sequence). This CDR3 reads CASSPTTGVGEKLFF. DNA for the CDR3: TGTGCCAGCAGCCCCACCACAGGGGTAGGAGAAAAACTGTTTTTT. The full variable domain, in which reference TRBV5-5 and TRBJ1-4 provide the parts outside the CDR3, is DAGVTQSPTHLIKTRGQQVTLRCSPISGHKSVSWYQQVLGQGPQFIFQYYEKEERGRGNFPDRFSARQFPNYSSELNVNALLLGDSALYLCASSPTTGVGEKLFFGSGTQLSVL.

This clone showed up just once. This same CDR3 is encoded by further DNA sequences in the sample. The chain recombines TRBV28 with TRBJ2-7, with D possibly TRBD1 on 5 matching bases. The CDR3 has 12 amino acids. Trimming stripped 9 bases from V and 1 base from J, with 10 bases between. Germline loops: CDR1 MDHEN, CDR2 SYDVKM. In DNA form, the CDR3 reads TGTGCCAGTAGCCAGGGATCCTACGAGCAGTACTTC. Translated: CASSQGSYEQYF.

This clone was seen once. V usage is TRBV27 and J usage is TRBJ1-2, with TRBD1 identical over 9 bases. Trimming cost V 6 bases and J 11 bases; bases outside gene matches: 10. Germline CDR1 reads MNHEY; CDR2 reads SMNVEV (reference sequence). The CDR3 is 13 amino acids. The CDR3 DNA sequence: TGTGCCAGCAGGGCCGGGACAGGGAGTTCATACACCTTC. Translating gives CASRAGTGSSYTF.

The rearrangement uses TRBV6-1 and TRBJ2-1; 10 bases line up with TRBD1. The germline V gene has CDR1 MNHNS and CDR2 SASEGT. The CDR3 extends over 15 amino acids. The ends lost 3 bases at V and 4 bases at J; junction bases unmatched: 3. As DNA, the CDR3 is TGTGCCAGCAGTGACGGGACAGGGGTGTACAATGAGCAGTTCTTC. Translating gives CASSDGTGVYNEQFF.

V usage is TRBV2 and J usage is TRBJ2-7, with no clear D. The V end was cut by 2 bases, the J end by 0 bases, with 11 bases between. The CDR3 length is 15 residues. Looked up from germline, CDR1 is SNHLY and CDR2 is FYNNEI. The CDR3 bases are TGTGCCAGCAGTGAAAGGGTTACATTCTCCTACGAGCAGTACTTC. Residues: CASSERVTFSYEQYF.

The J gene is TRBJ1-3, the V gene TRBV7-8, with D hard to call. This CDR3 contains 13 residues. The germline gives CDR1 SGHVS, CDR2 FQNEAQ. With 1 base removed from V and 7 bases from J, the gap between germline ends came to 8 bases. The CDR3 reads CASSLGVGNTIYF. CDR3 sequence (DNA): TGTGCCAGCAGCTTAGGGGTCGGGAACACCATATATTTT.

On this clone itself: The sample contains more than one DNA sequence encoding this CDR3. The chain joins TRBV28 to TRBJ2-1, with D uncertain. Trimming pared 6 bases from V and 6 bases from J, leaving 12 bases between. Per germline, CDR1 MDHEN and CDR2 SYDVKM. The CDR3 totals 13 residues. In nucleotides, the CDR3 is TGTGCCAGCAGCCTCCCCCTCCCCAATGAGCAGTTCTTC. As protein: CASSLPLPNEQFF.

CDR3 DNA: TGCGCCAGCAGCCGGGAGGAGCCAGATACGCAGTATTTT. Translating gives CASSREEPDTQYF. The J gene is TRBJ2-3, the V gene TRBV10-1; TRBD2 matches 7 bases. Germline-derived CDR1 and CDR2 are WNHNN and SYGVQD (reference sequence). The J segment lost 4 bases and the V segment lost 6 bases, leaving 4 bases of the junction unmatched. The CDR3 loop spans 13 amino acids.

The CDR3 DNA sequence: TGCGCCAGCAGCTTAATGGAGGGTTCTAATGAAAAACTGTTTTTT. Protein product: CASSLMEGSNEKLFF. This chain links TRBV5-1 with TRBJ1-4; unclear D gene. V was shortened by 2 bases and J by 3 bases, with 11 bases between the two germline ends. Germline lookup yields CDR1 SGHRS and CDR2 YFSETQ. This CDR3 has 15 amino acids.